The following is a T cell receptor beta chain sequence with its context. Its specificity is unknown. Germline CDR1 reads SGHRS; CDR2 reads YFSETQ. The ends were cut back, 3 bases at V and 2 bases at J, with 13 bases in the middle. CDR3 size: 15 residues. The method was immunoSEQ multiplex PCR; TCRdb's version includes in-frame clones alone and lacks a portion of them. The table has some 110,000 clones, around 87% seen once. The data were obtained in a study of cytomegalovirus exposure and HLA in healthy donors. Study conclusions and caveats: In vitro, a few CMV-associated chains proved specific for CMV antigens. It was approximately 160 TCR beta chains that were listed as cytomegalovirus-associated. For most TCR sequences rarity was the rule, although some public TCRs occurred in many donors. Reports described diagnosis of cytomegalovirus status by the classifier as highly specific and sensitive.

This chain links TRBV5-1 with TRBJ2-3; D possibly corresponds to TRBD2 (6 bases). Sequenced input: PBMCs. The sequence derives from a young woman in good health and CMV-seropositive. CDR3 nucleotides: TGCGCCAGCAGCTCAACCGGGACTTCCACAGATACGCAGTATTTT. It yields the protein CASSSTGTSTDTQYF.